The TCR beta chain under discussion was sequenced for a study of control samples from healthy donors and cancer patients. Produced via immunoSEQ multiplex PCR; TCRdb's table is partial and in-frame only. Here the sample spans about 93,000 clones, about 85% being singletons. This clone was picked up a small number of times. Germline values: CDR1 MNHEY, CDR2 SVGAGI. The V and J ends lost 4 bases and 0 bases respectively, with 13 bases between them. This CDR3 has 15 amino acids. The clonotype comes from a woman in her 70s in good health. The sequenced material came from blood. The chain has TRBV6-5 and TRBJ2-7, with a possible D match to TRBD2 (6 bases). The CDR3 DNA reads as TGTGCCAGCAGTTCTAGACTAGATCCCTCCTACGAGCAGTACTTC. This sequence encodes CASSSRLDPSYEQYF.